This is a list of T cell receptor beta chains from one sample in a study of tumor-infiltrating lymphocytes in localized non-small cell lung cancer. Some clones are missing from TCRdb's copy, which holds only in-frame ones; the method was immunoSEQ multiplex PCR. The sample records about 14,000 clones, approximately 85% being singletons. The sequencing sample was made of lung tumor tissue. The receptors were gathered from a human donor with non-small cell lung cancer. Each CDR3 is given with its conserved first and last residue. Fields, in order: J gene, clone size, V gene, D gene, CDR3 protein, CDR3 DNA. D genes are given only for firm matches. Part of the rows lack a size; the others show once, few, many or a class for expanded clones.

>TRBJ1-1|once|TRBV2|.
CASSLGRLNTEAFF
TGTGCCAGCAGTTTGGGACGTCTTAACACTGAAGCTTTCTTT
>TRBJ1-6|.|TRBV7-6|TRBD1
CASSLSGQNNSPLHF
TGTGCCAGCAGCTTATCGGGACAGAATAATTCACCCCTCCACTTT
>TRBJ1-2|.|TRBV19|TRBD1
CASSTSDRGNYGYTF
TGTGCCAGTAGTACATCGGACAGGGGGAACTATGGCTACACCTTC
>TRBJ1-5|.|TRBV19|.
CASSIAGGRNQPQHF
TGTGCCAGTAGTATCGCGGGGGGCAGAAATCAGCCCCAGCATTTT
>TRBJ1-5|.|TRBV29-1|.
CSVGITRDQPQHF
TGCAGCGTAGGGATCACACGGGATCAGCCCCAGCATTTT
>TRBJ1-1|.|TRBV7-3|.
CASSPGRNLAEAFF
TGTGCCAGCAGCCCCGGACGGAATCTCGCTGAAGCTTTCTTT
>TRBJ1-1|.|TRBV6-5|.
CASSYSGSEAFF
TGTGCCAGCAGTTACTCTGGCAGTGAAGCTTTCTTT
>TRBJ1-6|.|TRBV29-1|.
CSVREGGSPLHF
TGCAGCGTCCGGGAAGGGGGTTCACCCCTCCACTTT
>TRBJ1-5|.|TRBV15|.
CATSEAGNNQPQHF
TGTGCCACTTCGGAGGCGGGAAACAATCAGCCCCAGCATTTT
>TRBJ1-6|few|TRBV10-3|.
CAIGPVNSPLHF
TGTGCGATCGGACCCGTTAATTCACCCCTCCACTTT
>TRBJ1-6|.|TRBV30|TRBD1
CAVQGALNSPLHF
TGTGCCGTTCAGGGGGCTTTGAATTCACCCCTCCACTTT
>TRBJ2-2|.|TRBV7-9|.
CASSPRTYPNTGELFF
TGTGCCAGCAGCCCGCGGACGTACCCGAACACCGGGGAGCTGTTTTTT
>TRBJ1-4|.|TRBV7-8|TRBD1
CASSPGAGTANEKLFF
TGTGCCAGCAGCCCCGGGGCCGGGACAGCTAATGAAAAACTGTTTTTT
>TRBJ2-2|.|TRBV5-6|.
CASSLGRAAGELFF
TGTGCCAGCAGCTTGGGCAGGGCTGCCGGGGAGCTGTTTTTT
>TRBJ2-2|.|TRBV18|TRBD1
CASSPGAGGNTGELFF
TGTGCCAGCTCCCCCGGGGCAGGGGGCAACACCGGGGAGCTGTTTTTT
>TRBJ2-3|.|TRBV2|.
CASSEAPDYLNTQYF
TGTGCCAGCAGTGAAGCTCCGGACTATTTAAATACGCAGTATTTT
>TRBJ2-3|.|TRBV7-3|TRBD1
CASSLTGRGPGDTQYF
TGTGCCAGCAGCTTAACGGGAAGGGGGCCTGGAGATACGCAGTATTTT
>TRBJ2-3|.|TRBV27|.
CASRYTDTQYF
TGTGCCAGCAGGTACACAGATACGCAGTATTTT
>TRBJ1-3|.|TRBV5-3|.
CARSLWPGRAGNTIYF
TGTGCCAGAAGCCTGTGGCCGGGGCGGGCTGGAAACACCATATATTTT
>TRBJ2-1|.|TRBV5-1|.
CASRRPDDEQFF
TGCGCCAGCCGCCGTCCGGACGATGAGCAGTTCTTC
>TRBJ2-6|.|TRBV30|TRBD2
CAWNGGTRESGANVLTF
TGTGCCTGGAACGGCGGGACTAGGGAATCTGGGGCCAACGTCCTGACTTTC
>TRBJ1-3|.|TRBV30|TRBD1
CAWTDRENTIYF
TGTGCCTGGACCGACAGGGAAAACACCATATATTTT
>TRBJ2-2|once|TRBV9|.
CASRLGNRDTGELFF
TGTGCCAGCAGACTCGGGAACAGGGACACCGGGGAGCTGTTTTTT
>TRBJ1-5|.|TRBV28|TRBD1
CASSLTDRANQPQHF
TGTGCCAGCAGTTTAACGGACAGGGCCAATCAGCCCCAGCATTTT
>TRBJ1-1|.|TRBV25-1|.
CASATMNTEAFF
TGTGCCAGCGCAACGATGAACACTGAAGCTTTCTTT
>TRBJ2-1|.|TRBV11-2|.
CASSLGDGIYNEQFF
TGTGCCAGCAGCTTAGGGGACGGTATATACAATGAGCAGTTCTTC
>TRBJ2-7|.|TRBV2|.
CASSALGGYEQYF
TGTGCCAGCAGTGCCCTGGGGGGCTACGAGCAGTACTTC
>TRBJ2-7|.|TRBV27|.
CASGWGGRYEQYF
TGTGCCAGCGGTTGGGGGGGGCGGTACGAGCAGTACTTC
>TRBJ1-2|.|TRBV7-9|.
CASSFQGSGAVYGYTF
TGTGCCAGCAGCTTTCAGGGGTCAGGGGCCGTATATGGCTACACCTTC
>TRBJ2-1|.|TRBV9|.
CASSAGSLEGQFF
TGTGCCAGCAGCGCAGGGTCCCTGGAGGGGCAGTTCTTC
>TRBJ1-2|.|TRBV30|.
CARGRTAAYGYTF
TGTGCCCGAGGCAGGACAGCCGCCTATGGCTACACCTTC
>TRBJ1-5|few|TRBV29-1|.
CSQRTVNQPQHF
TGCAGCCAAAGGACAGTTAATCAGCCCCAGCATTTT
>TRBJ2-1|.|TRBV5-1|TRBD2
CASRLAGGNNEQFF
TGCGCCAGCAGACTAGCGGGGGGCAACAATGAGCAGTTCTTC
>TRBJ1-5|.|TRBV2|.
CASSRGVIGQPQHF
TGTGCCAGCAGTCGGGGGGTGATTGGTCAGCCCCAGCATTTT
>TRBJ1-1|.|TRBV4-2|.
CASSQVPGTTEAFF
TGTGCCAGCAGCCAAGTACCGGGGACGACTGAAGCTTTCTTT
>TRBJ1-1|few|TRBV28|TRBD1
CASSTYRGTEAFF
TGTGCCAGCAGTACCTACAGGGGAACTGAAGCTTTCTTT
>TRBJ2-3|once|TRBV19|TRBD2
CASRLAGGPDTQYF
TGTGCCAGTAGACTAGCGGGAGGGCCAGATACGCAGTATTTT
>TRBJ1-1|.|TRBV10-3|TRBD1
CAISEGTAKGPEAFF
TGTGCCATCAGTGAGGGGACAGCGAAGGGCCCTGAAGCTTTCTTT
>TRBJ1-2|.|TRBV6-5|TRBD1
CASNDREFMYGYTF
TGTGCCAGCAATGACAGGGAGTTTATGTATGGCTACACCTTC
>TRBJ1-2|.|TRBV9|.
CASNKGGNYYGYTF
TGTGCCAGCAACAAAGGGGGGAATTACTATGGCTACACCTTC
>TRBJ2-1|large|TRBV19|.
CASSIGGSYNEQFF
TGTGCCAGTAGTATCGGTGGCTCCTACAATGAGCAGTTCTTC
>TRBJ1-5|.|TRBV2|TRBD1
CATRGQHNQPQHF
TGTGCCACCCGGGGACAGCACAATCAGCCCCAGCATTTT
>TRBJ2-6|few|TRBV11-3|TRBD1
CASSSIRGIRQGTGANVLTF
TGTGCCAGCAGCTCTATACGTGGAATACGACAGGGTACTGGGGCCAACGTCCTGACTTTC
>TRBJ1-6|.|TRBV10-3|.
CAISGRDSNSPLHF
TGTGCCATCAGTGGCCGGGACTCCAATTCACCCCTCCACTTT
>TRBJ1-1|.|TRBV9|TRBD1
CASSVDRTGFLFF
TGTGCCAGCAGCGTAGATAGGACAGGGTTTCTCTTCTTT
>TRBJ2-7|.|TRBV2|.
CASSGDYEQYF
TGTGCCAGCAGTGGGGATTACGAGCAGTACTTC
>TRBJ2-3|.|TRBV5-6|TRBD2
CASSGGLAGAGSTDTQYF
TGTGCCAGCAGCGGGGGACTAGCGGGAGCCGGTAGCACAGATACGCAGTATTTT
>TRBJ2-1|once|TRBV10-3|.
CAISESGDNEQFF
TGTGCCATCAGTGAGTCGGGCGACAATGAGCAGTTCTTC
>TRBJ2-7|once|TRBV5-4|TRBD2
CASSLGGGAHEQYF
TGTGCCAGCAGCTTGGGCGGGGGGGCACACGAGCAGTACTTC
>TRBJ1-3|once|TRBV10-3|.
CAISAQGLSGNTIYF
TGTGCCATCAGTGCCCAGGGGCTCTCTGGAAACACCATATATTTT
>TRBJ2-7|.|TRBV7-2|.
CASSSPSYEQYF
TGTGCCAGCAGCTCACCTTCCTACGAGCAGTACTTC
>TRBJ1-2|.|TRBV5-4|TRBD1
CASSRQSRDRGGGYTF
TGTGCCAGCAGCCGCCAGTCCCGGGACAGGGGTGGTGGCTACACCTTC